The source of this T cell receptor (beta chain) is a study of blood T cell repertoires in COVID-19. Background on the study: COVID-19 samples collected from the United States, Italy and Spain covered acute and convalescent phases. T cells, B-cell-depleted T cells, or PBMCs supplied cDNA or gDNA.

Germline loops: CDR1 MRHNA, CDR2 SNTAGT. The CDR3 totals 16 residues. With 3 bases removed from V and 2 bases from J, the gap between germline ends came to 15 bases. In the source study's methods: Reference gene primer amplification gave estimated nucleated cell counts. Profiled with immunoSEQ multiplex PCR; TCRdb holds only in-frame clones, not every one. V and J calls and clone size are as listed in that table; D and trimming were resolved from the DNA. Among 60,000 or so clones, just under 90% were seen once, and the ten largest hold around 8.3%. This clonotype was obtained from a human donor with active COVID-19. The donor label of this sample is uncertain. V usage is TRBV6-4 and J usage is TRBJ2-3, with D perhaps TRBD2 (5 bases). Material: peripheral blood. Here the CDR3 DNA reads TGTGCCAGCAGTGAAGGGCCCAGCGGCCCCACAGATACGCAGTATTTT. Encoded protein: CASSEGPSGPTDTQYF.